This entry features one TCR beta chain sequence. There is no known antigen for this receptor. No much larger clonotype is one base removed from it; base qualities were not supplied. The junction shows trimming of 6 bases on V and 6 bases on J, plus 12 bases between the germline ends. Including cysteine and phenylalanine, the CDR3 has 12 amino acids. The CDR3 DNA has 36 bases and is translated from base 1. This entry comes from a study of CD8 T cells in Susac syndrome (dated by TCRdb to about 2019). In terms of the full investigation: The study used repertoire sequencing to test whether antigen drove CD8+ T cell activation and differentiation in Susac syndrome. The study compared CD8+ T cell repertoire clonality among approximately twelve healthy donors, around 14 Susac syndrome patients and around 16 multiple sclerosis patients. What the authors observed across the whole study: The number of individuals in the TCR sequencing and HLA analysis was recognized as being relatively small.

RNA was extracted with the RNeasy kit and about 0.5 to 1 ug was reverse transcribed using random hexamers. The immunoSEQ multiplex PCR assay, which covers 54 Vbeta and 13 Jbeta segments, was used to amplify TCR beta CDR3 regions. Bias from PCR amplification was corrected by using a synthetic template baseline for primer optimization and for computational correction. The paper's processing steps were these. Reads were annotated to V, D and J genes per IMGT and analyzed with immunoSEQ Analyzer, keeping only productive sequences. To calculate clonality, Shannon entropy was normalized by log2 of the number of productive unique sequences and then subtracted from one. For each patient and control, public and private clones were evaluated among the 100 most prevalent clones. Clones were defined as Susac-specific when absent from the healthy and MS cohorts, from about 970 published viral clones and from other ImmuneACCESS disease sequences. Using fastp at Q25 and MiXCR, TCRdb reprocessed the public reads and kept productive beta chains. Each CDR3 protein gets just one entry, which takes the most common genes and DNA from the rows behind it. The V and J calls and clone size come from TCRdb's table, not from the authors' own analysis. The sample table records some 400,000 distinct CDR3 sequences; approximately 89% of these occur just once. About 0.12% of the sample lies in the top ten.

Peripheral blood CD8+ and CD4+ T cells from healthy donors, Susac syndrome patients and multiple sclerosis patients were profiled by high-throughput TCR beta sequencing. The multiple sclerosis controls were treatment-naive patients whose relapsing-remitting disease, either stable or active, fulfilled the revised McDonald criteria. Bulk CD8+ and CD4+ T cells were purified magnetically by negative isolation, whereas CD8+ TEMRA cells were enriched by FACS. Blood was drawn into EDTA tubes, processed within 24 hours, and PBMCs were isolated by density gradient centrifugation. PBMCs destined for TCR sequencing were cryopreserved in liquid nitrogen and later thawed in a 37 °C water bath. The sorted or isolated CD4+, CD8+ and CD8+ TEMRA cells had a purity of 90% or higher.

This sequence originates from a human donor with multiple sclerosis. The chain joins TRBV12-3 or TRBV12-4 to TRBJ2-7, with no reliable assignment of the D segment. Sequencing was done on a sample of CD8+ T cells from PBMCs. CDR3 protein: CASSQDPAEQYF. At the DNA level, the sequence is TGTGCCAGCAGCCAGGACCCTGCCGAGCAGTACTTC.